The entry below describes one T cell receptor beta chain. From the 5' RACE reads, TCRdb called clonotypes with MiXCR, one entry per CDR3 protein. The repertoire holds hundreds of thousands of distinct CDR3 sequences, with about 25% as singletons. The sample belongs to a study of T-cell memory formation after mild COVID-19. Overall study: TCR clusters showed largely donor specificity.

The sample consisted of PBMCs or a T cell subset sorted from them (not recorded which). The clonotype comes from an adult woman who had mild COVID-19 (a few samples of this study predate the infection). Cell type and time point are not known.

CDR3 loop: CASSTTPPGVLHF. The DNA of the CDR3 is TGTGCCAGCAGCACTACACCCCCCGGGGTCCTGCATTTT. The rearrangement links TRBV12-3 or TRBV12-4 to TRBJ1-5; the D is unclear. V was shortened by 6 bases and J by 15 bases, with 21 bases between the two germline ends. The CDR3 is 13 amino acids.